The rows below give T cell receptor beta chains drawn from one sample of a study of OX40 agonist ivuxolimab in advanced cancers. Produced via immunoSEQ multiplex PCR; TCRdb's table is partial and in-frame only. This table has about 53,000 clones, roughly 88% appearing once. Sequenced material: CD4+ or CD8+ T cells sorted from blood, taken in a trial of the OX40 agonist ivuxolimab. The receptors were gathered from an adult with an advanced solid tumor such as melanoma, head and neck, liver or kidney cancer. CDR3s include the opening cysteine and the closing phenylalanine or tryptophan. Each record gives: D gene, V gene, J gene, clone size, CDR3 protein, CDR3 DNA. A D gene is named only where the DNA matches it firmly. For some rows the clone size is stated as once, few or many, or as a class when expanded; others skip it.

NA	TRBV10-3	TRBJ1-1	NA	CAISPGHMNTEAFF	TGTGCCATCAGCCCGGGACATATGAACACTGAAGCTTTCTTT
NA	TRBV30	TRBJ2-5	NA	CAWGPLAETQYF	TGTGCCTGGGGACCACTCGCGGAGACCCAGTACTTC
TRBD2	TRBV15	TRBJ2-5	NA	CATSRDGLAGALKTQYF	TGTGCCACCAGCAGAGACGGACTAGCGGGGGCCCTAAAGACCCAGTACTTC
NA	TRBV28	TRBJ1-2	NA	CASSLRGPGDYGYTF	TGTGCCAGCAGTTTACGGGGGCCGGGGGACTATGGCTACACCTTC
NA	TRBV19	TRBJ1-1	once	CASSIVWAGLRHTEAFF	TGTGCCAGTAGTATAGTTTGGGCAGGCCTTCGACACACTGAAGCTTTCTTT
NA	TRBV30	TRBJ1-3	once	CAWSISSGNTIYF	TGTGCCTGGTCTATAAGCTCTGGAAACACCATATATTTT
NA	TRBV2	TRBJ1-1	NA	CASRGEAGARTEAFF	TGTGCCAGCAGAGGGGAGGCAGGGGCTCGTACTGAAGCTTTCTTT
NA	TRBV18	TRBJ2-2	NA	CASSPPQGNTGELFF	TGTGCCAGCTCACCCCCACAGGGTAACACCGGGGAGCTGTTTTTT
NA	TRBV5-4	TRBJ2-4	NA	CASSPRRGAGVKNIQYF	TGTGCCAGCAGCCCCCGGCGGGGAGCAGGGGTCAAAAACATTCAGTACTTC
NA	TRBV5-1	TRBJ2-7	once	CASSTPSGDEQYF	TGCGCCAGCAGCACCCCCTCGGGCGACGAGCAGTACTTC
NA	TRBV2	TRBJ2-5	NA	CASSPGLSAVLTQYF	TGTGCCAGCAGTCCTGGACTATCCGCAGTGTTGACCCAGTACTTC
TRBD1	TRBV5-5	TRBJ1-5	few	CASSLGDRDGNQPQHF	TGTGCCAGCAGCTTGGGGGACAGGGACGGCAATCAGCCCCAGCATTTT
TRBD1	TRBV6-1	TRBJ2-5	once	CASSGNRGETQYF	TGTGCCAGCAGTGGAAACAGGGGAGAGACCCAGTACTTC
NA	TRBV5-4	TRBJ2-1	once	CASSRLQGTNNEQFF	TGTGCCAGCAGCCGATTACAGGGAACCAACAATGAGCAGTTCTTC
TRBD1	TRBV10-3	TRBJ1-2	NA	CAIRAGTGEYGYTF	TGTGCCATCAGGGCCGGGACAGGGGAGTATGGCTACACCTTC
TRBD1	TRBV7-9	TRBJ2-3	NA	CASSHWTGGGTDTQYF	TGTGCCAGCAGCCACTGGACAGGGGGAGGCACAGATACGCAGTATTTT
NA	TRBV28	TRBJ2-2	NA	CASSSWRGQRTGELFF	TGTGCCAGCAGTTCCTGGCGGGGGCAACGGACCGGGGAGCTGTTTTTT
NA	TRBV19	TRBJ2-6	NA	CASLSGSDSGANVLTF	TGTGCCAGCCTCTCGGGTAGCGACTCTGGGGCCAACGTCCTGACTTTC
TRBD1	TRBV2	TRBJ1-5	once	CASSDDRDQPQHF	TGTGCCAGCAGTGATGACAGGGATCAGCCCCAGCATTTT
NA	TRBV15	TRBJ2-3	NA	CATSRDVSHTSTDTQYF	TGTGCCACCAGCAGAGATGTCAGCCATACTAGCACAGATACGCAGTATTTT
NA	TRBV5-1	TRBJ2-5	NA	CASSLGLQETQYF	TGCGCCAGCAGCTTGGGACTACAAGAGACCCAGTACTTC
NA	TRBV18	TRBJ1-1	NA	CASSEGVDTEAFF	TGTGCCAGCTCAGAGGGGGTAGACACTGAAGCTTTCTTT
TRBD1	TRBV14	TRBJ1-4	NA	CASSYGTEEKLFF	TGTGCCAGCAGTTATGGGACAGAGGAAAAACTGTTTTTT
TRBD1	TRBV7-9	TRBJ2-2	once	CASSPQGAYRELFF	TGTGCCAGCAGCCCTCAGGGGGCGTACCGGGAGCTGTTTTTT
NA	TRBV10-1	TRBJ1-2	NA	CASSSGGSYGYTF	TGCGCCAGCAGCAGTGGGGGAAGCTATGGCTACACCTTC
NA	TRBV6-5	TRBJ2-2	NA	CASTLSGGNTGELFF	TGTGCCAGCACCCTCTCAGGCGGAAACACCGGGGAGCTGTTTTTT
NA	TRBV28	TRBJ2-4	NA	CASTPGGQNIQYF	TGTGCCAGCACTCCCGGGGGCCAAAACATTCAGTACTTC
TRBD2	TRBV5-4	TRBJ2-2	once	CASSLGLAGGELFF	TGTGCCAGCAGCCTGGGGCTAGCGGGCGGGGAGCTGTTTTTT
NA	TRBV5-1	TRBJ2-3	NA	CASSLGSGYDTQYF	TGCGCCAGCAGCTTGGGCTCGGGGTATGATACGCAGTATTTT
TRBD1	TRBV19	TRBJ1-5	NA	CASSMQGQGNQPQHF	TGTGCCAGTAGTATGCAAGGACAGGGAAACCAGCCCCAGCATTTT
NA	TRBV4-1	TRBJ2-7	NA	CASSPWGRYEQYF	TGCGCCAGCAGCCCATGGGGGCGGTACGAGCAGTACTTC
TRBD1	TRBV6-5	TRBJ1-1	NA	CASSGQGLNTEAFF	TGTGCCAGCAGTGGACAGGGTTTAAACACTGAAGCTTTCTTT
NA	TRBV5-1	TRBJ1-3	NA	CASSSQVSGNTIYF	TGCGCCAGCAGCTCACAGGTCTCTGGAAACACCATATATTTT
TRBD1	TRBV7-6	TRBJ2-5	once	CASSSRQGQETQYF	TGTGCCAGCAGCAGCAGACAGGGACAAGAGACCCAGTACTTC
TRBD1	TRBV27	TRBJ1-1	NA	CASSKLTGYTEAFF	TGTGCCAGCAGTAAACTGACAGGGTACACTGAAGCTTTCTTT
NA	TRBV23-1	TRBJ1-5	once	CASSQEGIGQPQHF	TGCGCCAGCAGTCAGGAAGGAATAGGTCAGCCCCAGCATTTT
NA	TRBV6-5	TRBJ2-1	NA	CASNGAGERNNEQFF	TGTGCCAGCAATGGGGCAGGGGAACGGAACAATGAGCAGTTCTTC
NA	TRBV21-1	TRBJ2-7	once	CARTEGGLATKQYF	TGTGCCAGAACGGAAGGGGGACTAGCGACTAAGCAGTACTTC
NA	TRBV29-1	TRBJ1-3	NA	CSAAGGTGNTIYF	TGCAGCGCCGCCGGGGGCACTGGAAACACCATATATTTT
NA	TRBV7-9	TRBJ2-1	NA	CASSSGQSSYNEQFF	TGTGCCAGCAGCTCCGGACAGAGCTCCTACAATGAGCAGTTCTTC
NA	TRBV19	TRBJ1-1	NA	CASSIDRGSNTEAFF	TGTGCCAGTAGTATAGATCGAGGGAGTAACACTGAAGCTTTCTTT
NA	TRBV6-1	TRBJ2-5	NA	CASSFQWTETQYF	TGTGCCAGCAGTTTTCAGTGGACAGAGACCCAGTACTTC
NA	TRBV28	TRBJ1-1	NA	CASSLLGPLNTEAFF	TGTGCCAGCAGTTTATTGGGTCCCCTGAACACTGAAGCTTTCTTT
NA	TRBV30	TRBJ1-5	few	CAWSAGQGKGQPQHF	TGTGCCTGGAGTGCCGGGCAGGGGAAAGGTCAGCCCCAGCATTTT
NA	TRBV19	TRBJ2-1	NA	CASCSSENTYHEQFF	TGTGCCAGTTGTTCTTCGGAGAACACGTACCATGAGCAGTTCTTC
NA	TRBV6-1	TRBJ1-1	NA	CASTGVLRTEAFF	TGTGCCAGCACAGGGGTTTTGAGGACTGAAGCTTTCTTT
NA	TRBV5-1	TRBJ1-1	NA	CASSQQLGMNTEAFF	TGCGCCAGCAGCCAACAGCTGGGGATGAACACTGAAGCTTTCTTT